Below are 9 T cell receptor beta chains sequenced from a single sample in a study of blood T cell repertoires in COVID-19. The repertoire was sequenced with immunoSEQ multiplex PCR; TCRdb's copy has only in-frame clones and lacks some. The repertoire holds roughly 300,000 clones, with 75% to 90% as singletons. Sequencing input: peripheral blood. The source is a woman in her forties who had recovered from COVID-19.

This chain joins TRBV6-5 and TRBJ2-7; D perhaps matches TRBD1 (6 bases). Trimming removed 4 bases from V and 7 bases from J, with 11 bases in between. The length of the CDR3 is 12 residues. The germline CDR1 and CDR2 sequences are MNHEY and SVGAGI. This CDR3 is CASSFRGGEQYF. The CDR3 coding sequence is TGTGCCAGCAGTTTCAGGGGCGGGGAGCAGTACTTC.

The rearrangement joins TRBV6-5 to TRBJ2-2; unclear D gene. CDR1 MNHEY and CDR2 SVGAGI come from the germline V gene. The CDR3 runs 14 residues. The ends were cut back, 5 bases at V and 8 bases at J, with 15 bases in the middle. The CDR3 sequence is CASSPRLVPGELFF. CDR3 sequence (DNA): TGTGCCAGCAGTCCCCGTCTAGTCCCGGGGGAGCTGTTTTTT.

V and J are TRBV9 and TRBJ2-3; TRBD2 aligns across 13 bases. J lost 6 bases, V lost 3 bases, and 7 bases had no gene match. The CDR3 is 16 amino acids. CDR1 SGDLS and CDR2 YYNGEE come from the germline V gene. The DNA of the CDR3 is TGTGCCAGCAGCGCCTTACCGGGACTAGCGGGGGATACGCAGTATTTT. This translates into CASSALPGLAGDTQYF.

The chain carries TRBV30 and TRBJ1-4; 9 bases are a match to TRBD1. Germline loops: CDR1 GTSNPN, CDR2 SVGIG (reference sequence). This CDR3 has 15 residues. J was trimmed by 8 bases and V by 5 bases; bases with no gene match: 12. DNA of the CDR3: TGTGCCTGGGGACAGGGGAAGCGGATGGGAGAAAAACTGTTTTTT. Translation: CAWGQGKRMGEKLFF.

The chain employs TRBV9 and TRBJ2-7; weak D call: TRBD1 (5 bases). Germline CDR1 reads SGDLS; CDR2 reads YYNGEE. The V gene lost 4 bases and the J gene lost 4 bases, with 9 bases spanning the gap. This CDR3 region has 12 residues. CDR3 DNA: TGTGCCAGCAGCCCAGGGCCTTACGAGCAGTACTTC. Residues: CASSPGPYEQYF.

The V gene is TRBV27, the J gene TRBJ2-7, with a weak D call TRBD1 (6 bases). Germline CDR1 reads MNHEY; CDR2 reads SMNVEV (reference sequence). CDR3 length: 14 residues. Trimming removed 3 bases from V and 1 base from J, with 10 bases in between. The CDR3 is CASSFGTRSYEQYF. The CDR3 DNA reads as TGTGCCAGCAGTTTTGGGACACGTTCCTACGAGCAGTACTTC.

The chain combines TRBV3-1 (or the pseudogene TRBV3-2) with TRBJ1-1; a possible D gene is TRBD1 (6 bases). The V end was cut by 4 bases, the J end by 0 bases, with 9 bases between. The CDR3 sequence is 14 residues long. Looked up from germline, CDR1 is LGHDT and CDR2 is YNNKEL (reference sequence). This chain's CDR3 is CASSLGTLNTEAFF. The CDR3 nucleotides read TGTGCCAGCAGCCTGGGGACATTGAACACTGAAGCTTTCTTT.

This clone showed up just once. The chain couples TRBV6-5 to TRBJ1-1; 8 nucleotides agree with TRBD1. Germline V gene data show CDR1 as MNHEY and CDR2 as SVGAGI. This CDR3 is built from 15 residues. J was trimmed by 6 bases and V by 0 bases; bases with no gene match: 6. DNA for the CDR3: TGTGCCAGCAGTTACTCGGCAGGGGGCTTGGCTGAAGCTTTCTTT. Its translation is CASSYSAGGLAEAFF.

This chain uses TRBV18 with TRBJ1-2; no clear D. Trimming took off 0 bases at V and 3 bases at J, with 8 bases between the two ends. Germline V gene lookup returns CDR1 KGHSH and CDR2 LQKENI. The CDR3 is 14 amino acids. DNA for the CDR3: TGTGCCAGCTCACCACCCTCCGGGGACTATGGCTACACCTTC. Protein: CASSPPSGDYGYTF.